This TCR beta chain was obtained from a study of T cells in women clearing cervical HPV infection. Background on the study: Blood came at first lesion visit for cases, post-clearance for controls. Study results and limitations: TRBV6-7 abundance was lower in cases than controls (about 0.099% versus 0.16%).

Clones were sequenced by immunoSEQ multiplex PCR, and TCRdb holds only the in-frame ones, with some missing. In all, the sample yields about 26,000 clones. With respect to this clone: No antigen is known for it. The CDR3 extends 3 residues past the end of the read, so its final part is completed from the germline J gene.

Trimming at V came to 4 bases and at J to 9 bases, leaving 12 bases not matched to a gene. Germline loops: CDR1 LNHDA, CDR2 SQIVND (reference sequence). The CDR3 has 15 residues. The TCR comes from a woman between 18 and 70 years old with a cervical HPV16 infection that either progressed to CIN3+ or cleared (not recorded which). Sequenced input: blood buffy coat. The chain recombines TRBV19 with TRBJ2-1, with 7 nucleotides matching TRBD1. The covered CDR3 bases are TGTGCCAGTAGTACCCCCTTCGAAAGGGGGCGTGAG. It codes for CASSTPFERGRE. The whole CDR3 sequence reads CASSTPFERGREQFF.